This TCR beta chain was observed in a study of blood T cell repertoires in COVID-19. Study as a whole: Researchers got acute and convalescent COVID-19 samples from the United States, Italy and Spain. PBMCs, B-cell-depleted T cells, or T cells were the source of the cDNA or gDNA that made up the material.

Looked up from germline, CDR1 is SGHNT and CDR2 is YYREEE (reference sequence). The CDR3 loop spans 15 amino acids. V gave up 5 bases and J gave up 7 bases; unmatched junction bases: 10. Only in-frame clones appear in the TCRdb table, and some are missing; sequencing was by immunoSEQ multiplex PCR. Of 150,000 to 200,000 clones in the sample, about 86% were seen once. The source material was peripheral blood. The clonotype was recovered from a woman in her seventies with COVID-19, enrolled during active disease. The chain carries TRBV5-4 and TRBJ1-4; TRBD1 agrees at 8 bases. The CDR3 reads CASSSSQGGSEKLFF. In DNA, the CDR3 is TGTGCCAGCAGTTCGTCACAGGGGGGAAGTGAAAAACTGTTTTTT. The whole variable domain, remainder taken from reference TRBV5-4 and TRBJ1-4, is ETGVTQSPTHLIKTRGQQVTLRCSSQSGHNTVSWYQQALGQGPQFIFQYYREEENGRGNFPPRFSGLQFPNYSSELNVNALELDDSALYLCASSSSQGGSEKLFFGSGTQLSVL.